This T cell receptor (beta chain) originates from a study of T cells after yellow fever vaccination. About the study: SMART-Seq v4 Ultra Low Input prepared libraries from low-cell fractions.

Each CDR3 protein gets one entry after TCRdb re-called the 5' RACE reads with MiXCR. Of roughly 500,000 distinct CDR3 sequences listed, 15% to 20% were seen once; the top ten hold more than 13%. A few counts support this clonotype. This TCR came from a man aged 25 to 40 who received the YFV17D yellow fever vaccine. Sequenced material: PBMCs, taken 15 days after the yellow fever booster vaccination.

The CDR3 DNA reads TGCAGCGTGAAAGACAGGGGGAGGCAAGAGACCCAGTACTTC. This codes for CSVKDRGRQETQYF. The rearrangement joins TRBV29-1 to TRBJ2-5; 9 bases are shared with TRBD1. This CDR3 region has 14 residues. V lost 6 bases and J lost 2; bases outside the gene matches: 7. Germline V gives CDR1 SQVTM, CDR2 ANQGSEA.